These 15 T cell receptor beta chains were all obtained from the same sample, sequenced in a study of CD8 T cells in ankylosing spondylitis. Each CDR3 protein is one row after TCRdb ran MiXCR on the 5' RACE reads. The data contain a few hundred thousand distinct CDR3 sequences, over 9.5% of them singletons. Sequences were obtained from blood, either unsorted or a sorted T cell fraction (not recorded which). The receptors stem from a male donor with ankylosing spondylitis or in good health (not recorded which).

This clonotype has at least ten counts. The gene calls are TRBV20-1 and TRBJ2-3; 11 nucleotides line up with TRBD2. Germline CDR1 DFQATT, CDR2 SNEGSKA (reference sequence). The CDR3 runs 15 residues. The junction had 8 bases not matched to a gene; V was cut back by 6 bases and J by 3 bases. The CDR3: CSAVLLAGATDTQYF. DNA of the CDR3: TGCAGTGCCGTCTTACTAGCGGGGGCGACAGATACGCAGTATTTT.

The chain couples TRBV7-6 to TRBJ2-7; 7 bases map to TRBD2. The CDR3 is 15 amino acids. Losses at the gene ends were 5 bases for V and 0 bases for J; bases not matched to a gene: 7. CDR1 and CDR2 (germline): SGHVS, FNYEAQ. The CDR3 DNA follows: TGTGCCAGCAGCAGATCCCCGGGGGGCTCCTACGAGCAGTACTTC. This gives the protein CASSRSPGGSYEQYF.

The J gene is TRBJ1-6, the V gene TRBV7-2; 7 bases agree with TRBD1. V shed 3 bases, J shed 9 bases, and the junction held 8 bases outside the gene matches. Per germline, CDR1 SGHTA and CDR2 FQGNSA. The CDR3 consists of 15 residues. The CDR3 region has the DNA TGTGCCAGCAGCTTGAGACAGGGTTCGCGTTCACCCCTCCACTTT. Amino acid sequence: CASSLRQGSRSPLHF.

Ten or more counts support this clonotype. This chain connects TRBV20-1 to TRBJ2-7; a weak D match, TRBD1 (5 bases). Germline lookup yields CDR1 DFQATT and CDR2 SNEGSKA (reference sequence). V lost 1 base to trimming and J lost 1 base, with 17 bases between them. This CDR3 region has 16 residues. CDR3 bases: TGCAGTGCTAGAGGGGGAAGCAGGGTAAAATCCTACGAGCAGTACTTC. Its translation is CSARGGSRVKSYEQYF.

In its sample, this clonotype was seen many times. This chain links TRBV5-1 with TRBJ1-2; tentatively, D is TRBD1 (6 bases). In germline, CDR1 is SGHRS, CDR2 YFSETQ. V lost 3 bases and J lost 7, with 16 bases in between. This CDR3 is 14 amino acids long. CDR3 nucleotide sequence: TGCGCCAGCAGCTCCTCGGCGGGGGGCAGTGGCTACACCTTC. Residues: CASSSSAGGSGYTF.

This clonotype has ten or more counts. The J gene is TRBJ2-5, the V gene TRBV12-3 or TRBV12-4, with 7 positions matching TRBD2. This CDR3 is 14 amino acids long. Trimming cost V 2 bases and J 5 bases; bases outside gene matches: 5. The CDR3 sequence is CASSLRGDGETQYF. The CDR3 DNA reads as TGTGCCAGCAGTTTACGGGGGGATGGTGAGACCCAGTACTTC.

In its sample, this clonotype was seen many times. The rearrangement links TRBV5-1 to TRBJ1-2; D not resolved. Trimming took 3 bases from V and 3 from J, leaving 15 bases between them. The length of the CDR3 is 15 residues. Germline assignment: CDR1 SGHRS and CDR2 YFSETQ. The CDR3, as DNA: TGCGCCAGCAGCTCTGGGTCCGGCGGAGACTATGGCTACACCTTC. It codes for CASSSGSGGDYGYTF.

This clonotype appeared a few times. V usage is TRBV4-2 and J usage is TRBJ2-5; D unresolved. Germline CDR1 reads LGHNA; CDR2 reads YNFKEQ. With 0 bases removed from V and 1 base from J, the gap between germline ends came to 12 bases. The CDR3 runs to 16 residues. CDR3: CASSQDLWATQETQYF. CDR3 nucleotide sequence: TGTGCCAGCAGCCAAGATCTTTGGGCTACCCAAGAGACCCAGTACTTC.

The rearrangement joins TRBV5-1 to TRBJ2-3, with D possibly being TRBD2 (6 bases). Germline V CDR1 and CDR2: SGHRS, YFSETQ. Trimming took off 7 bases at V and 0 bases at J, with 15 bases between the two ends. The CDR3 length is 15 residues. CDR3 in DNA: TGCGCCAGCCAGGCAGAGGGGACTAGCACAGATACGCAGTATTTT. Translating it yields CASQAEGTSTDTQYF.

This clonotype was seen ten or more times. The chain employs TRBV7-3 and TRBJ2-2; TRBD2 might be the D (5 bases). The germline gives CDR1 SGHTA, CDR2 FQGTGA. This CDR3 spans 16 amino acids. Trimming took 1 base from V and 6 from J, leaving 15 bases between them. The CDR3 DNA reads TGTGCCAGCAGCTTAAACGAGGGCCCTGGCGCCGGGGAGCTGTTTTTT. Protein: CASSLNEGPGAGELFF.

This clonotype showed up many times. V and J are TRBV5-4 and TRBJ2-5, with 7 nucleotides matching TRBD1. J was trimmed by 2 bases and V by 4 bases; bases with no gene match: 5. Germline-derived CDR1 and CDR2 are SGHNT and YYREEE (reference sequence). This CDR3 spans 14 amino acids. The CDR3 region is CASSQPTGQETQYF. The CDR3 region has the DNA TGTGCCAGCAGCCAGCCGACAGGGCAAGAGACCCAGTACTTC.

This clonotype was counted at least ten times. The CDR3 reads CASSLARGPHNEQFF. CDR3 DNA sequence: TGTGCCAGCAGCTTAGCGCGGGGGCCCCACAATGAGCAGTTCTTC. The rearrangement joins TRBV7-8 to TRBJ2-1; D perhaps matches TRBD2 (7 bases). V dropped 0 bases and J dropped 5 bases, with 11 bases sitting between them. Germline V gene lookup returns CDR1 SGHVS and CDR2 FQNEAQ. This CDR3 spans 15 amino acids.

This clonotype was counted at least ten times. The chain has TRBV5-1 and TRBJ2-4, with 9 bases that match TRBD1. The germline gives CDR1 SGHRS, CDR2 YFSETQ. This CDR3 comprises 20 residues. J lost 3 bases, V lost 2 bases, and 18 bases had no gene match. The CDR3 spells CASSFGYPRQGDGVKNIQYF. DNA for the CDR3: TGCGCCAGCAGCTTCGGCTACCCTCGACAGGGGGACGGGGTCAAAAACATTCAGTACTTC.

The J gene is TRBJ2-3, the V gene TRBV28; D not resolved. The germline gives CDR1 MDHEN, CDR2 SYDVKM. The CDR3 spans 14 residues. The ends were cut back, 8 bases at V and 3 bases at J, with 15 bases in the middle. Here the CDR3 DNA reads TGTGCCAGCTCGCCTGGGGTTGTGACAGATACGCAGTATTTT. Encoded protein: CASSPGVVTDTQYF. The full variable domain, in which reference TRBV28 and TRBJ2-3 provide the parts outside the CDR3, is DVKVTQSSRYLVKRTGEKVFLECVQDMDHENMFWYRQDPGLGLRLIYFSYDVKMKEKGDIPEGYSVSREKKERFSLILESASTNQTSMYLCASSPGVVTDTQYFGPGTRLTVL.

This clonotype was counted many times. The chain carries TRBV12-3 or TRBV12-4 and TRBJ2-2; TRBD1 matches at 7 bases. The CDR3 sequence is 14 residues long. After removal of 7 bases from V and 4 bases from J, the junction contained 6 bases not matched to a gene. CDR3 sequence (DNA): TGTGCCAGCACCCTGACAGGGTTCACCGGGGAGCTGTTTTTT. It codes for CASTLTGFTGELFF.